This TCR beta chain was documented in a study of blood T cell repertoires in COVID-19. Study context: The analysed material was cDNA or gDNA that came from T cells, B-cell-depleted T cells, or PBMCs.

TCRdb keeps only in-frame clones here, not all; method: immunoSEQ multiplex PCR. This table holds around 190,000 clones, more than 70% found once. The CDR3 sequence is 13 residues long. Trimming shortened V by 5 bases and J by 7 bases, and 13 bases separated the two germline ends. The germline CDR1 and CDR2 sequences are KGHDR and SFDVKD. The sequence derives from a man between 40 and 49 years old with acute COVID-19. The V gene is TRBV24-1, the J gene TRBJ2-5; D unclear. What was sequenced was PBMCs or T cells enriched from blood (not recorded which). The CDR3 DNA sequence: TGTGCCACCAGTGGACGAGTTTCGGGGACCCAGTACTTC. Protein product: CATSGRVSGTQYF.